The 14 T cell receptor beta chains below come from one sample, sequenced in a study of neurological immune-mediated disorders. TCRdb reprocessed the 5' RACE reads with MiXCR, giving one entry per CDR3 protein. The repertoire has 75,000 to 85,000 distinct CDR3 sequences, about 15% of them found once; the top ten carry 15%. The sample consisted of PBMCs. These receptors came from a middle-aged woman in good health.

This clonotype was detected ten times or more. V and J are TRBV6-5 and TRBJ2-2; D may be TRBD1 (6 bases). This CDR3 has 13 residues. Germline V lookup: CDR1 MNHEY, CDR2 SVGAGI. Between the trimmed V and J ends, which lost 6 bases and 7 bases, there was a span of 12 bases. CDR3 amino acids: CASSWGRDGELFF. The CDR3 region has the DNA TGTGCCAGCAGCTGGGGGCGTGACGGGGAGCTGTTTTTT.

The V call is TRBV10-3, the J call TRBJ1-2; no definite D call. V was cut by 6 bases and J by 2 bases, with 10 bases left in between. Germline CDR1 and CDR2: ENHRY and SYGVKD. The CDR3 has 13 amino acids. The CDR3 sequence is CAIRSSRNYGYTF. The CDR3 DNA sequence: TGTGCCATCAGGAGCAGTCGAAACTATGGCTACACCTTC.

There are many counts of this clonotype. V is TRBV6-2 or TRBV6-3 and J is TRBJ1-2, with 9 bases identical to TRBD1. Germline CDR1 and CDR2: MNHEY and SVGEGT. The J segment lost 7 bases and the V segment lost 0 bases, leaving 3 bases of the junction unmatched. This CDR3 has 14 residues. The CDR3 bases are TGTGCCAGCAGTTACTCCGGGACAGGGAGTGGCTACACCTTC. Amino acids: CASSYSGTGSGYTF.

This clonotype was counted many times. J is TRBJ2-2 and V is TRBV15; D is ambiguous. Germline CDR1 LNHNV, CDR2 YYDKDF (reference sequence). The CDR3 has 16 residues. V was shortened by 1 base and J by 0 bases, with 9 bases between the two germline ends. CDR3 sequence (DNA): TGTGCCACCAGCAGAGTTGGCAGGACGAACACCGGGGAGCTGTTTTTT. Translation: CATSRVGRTNTGELFF.

This clonotype came up many times. The rearrangement links TRBV5-1 to TRBJ2-3; D is unclear. The V end was cut by 3 bases, the J end by 2 bases, with 16 bases between. Germline loops: CDR1 SGHRS, CDR2 YFSETQ. The CDR3 consists of 16 residues. The CDR3 coding sequence is TGCGCCAGCAGCTCTAAGCTCGGTAGGGACACAGATACGCAGTATTTT. It translates to CASSSKLGRDTDTQYF.

The J gene is TRBJ2-1, the V gene TRBV7-9; D is possibly TRBD2 (6 bases). The germline V gene encodes CDR1 SEHNR and CDR2 FQNEAQ (reference sequence). V gave up 7 bases and J gave up 2 bases, with 18 bases separating them. The length of the CDR3 is 16 residues. The CDR3 loop reads CASTPGGPGAYNEQFF. The CDR3 nucleotides read TGTGCCAGCACTCCTGGGGGTCCGGGGGCCTACAATGAGCAGTTCTTC.

This clonotype came up a few times. V and J are TRBV25-1 and TRBJ2-1; 10 bases are a match to TRBD2. CDR1 and CDR2 from the germline V gene are MGHDK and SYGVNS. The V segment lost 5 bases and the J segment 6 bases; nucleotides outside the gene matches: 1. This CDR3 has 13 residues. The CDR3 nucleotides are TGTGCCAGCAGTCGGACTAGCGGCAATGAGCAGTTCTTC. Residues: CASSRTSGNEQFF.

In its sample, this clonotype was seen many times. V and J are TRBV6-2 or TRBV6-3 and TRBJ2-1; 8 bases map to TRBD2. The germline CDR1 and CDR2 sequences are MNHEY and SVGEGT. The CDR3 length is 15 residues. Trimming at V came to 0 bases and at J to 3 bases, leaving 1 base not matched to a gene. CDR3 loop: CASSYSSGGYNEQFF. DNA of the CDR3: TGTGCCAGCAGTTACTCGAGCGGGGGCTACAATGAGCAGTTCTTC.

This clonotype was counted many times. The chain carries TRBV6-6 and TRBJ2-2; weak D call: TRBD1 (5 bases). Trimming removed 2 bases at V and 3 bases at J, with 7 bases between. Per germline, CDR1 MNHNY and CDR2 SVGAGI (reference sequence). CDR3 length equals 14 residues. Here the CDR3 DNA reads TGTGCCAGCAGTTACAGGGGTGACACCGGGGAGCTGTTTTTT. This sequence encodes CASSYRGDTGELFF.

This clonotype showed up many times. The chain employs TRBV5-1 and TRBJ2-3; D unresolved. Per the germline V gene, CDR1 is SGHRS and CDR2 is YFSETQ. Trimming removed 3 bases from V and 0 bases from J, with 2 bases in between. The CDR3 sequence is 12 residues long. The CDR3 bases are TGCGCCAGCAGCTCTAGCACAGATACGCAGTATTTT. This translates into CASSSSTDTQYF.

This clonotype was found many times. The J gene is TRBJ1-1, the V gene TRBV10-3; D perhaps matches TRBD1 (5 bases). The CDR3 totals 17 residues. Germline V gives CDR1 ENHRY, CDR2 SYGVKD. Trimming took off 0 bases at V and 1 base at J, with 15 bases between the two ends. The CDR3 protein is CAISESGFRGGNTEAFF. CDR3 DNA sequence: TGTGCCATCAGTGAGTCGGGTTTTCGGGGGGGGAACACTGAAGCTTTCTTT.

This clonotype was detected many times. The V and J genes are TRBV12-3 or TRBV12-4 and TRBJ2-3; 10 nucleotides agree with TRBD2. The CDR3 extends over 18 amino acids. The J segment lost 4 bases and the V segment lost 5 bases, leaving 15 bases of the junction unmatched. The CDR3 sequence: CASSAADGVAGGSDTQYF. The CDR3 nucleotides read TGTGCCAGCAGTGCTGCCGACGGTGTAGCGGGGGGATCAGATACGCAGTATTTT.

At least ten counts were recorded for this clonotype. The chain links TRBV3-1 to TRBJ2-7, with D hard to call. The V end was cut by 3 bases, the J end by 1 base, with 16 bases between. The CDR3 is 16 amino acids. Germline CDR1 LGHDT, CDR2 YNNKEL (reference sequence). CDR3 loop: CASSHLHESRSYEQYF. The CDR3 bases are TGTGCCAGCAGCCACCTACACGAGAGTAGGTCCTACGAGCAGTACTTC.

In its sample, this clonotype was seen many times. The rearrangement uses TRBV20-1 and TRBJ2-3, with 9 bases fitting TRBD1. The CDR3 runs to 15 residues. The V and J ends lost 4 bases and 2 bases, in that order; junction bases with no gene match: 7. The germline gives CDR1 DFQATT, CDR2 SNEGSKA (reference sequence). CDR3 nucleotides: TGCAGTGCTATGGGACAGGGCGGGTTCACAGATACGCAGTATTTT. Encoded protein: CSAMGQGGFTDTQYF.